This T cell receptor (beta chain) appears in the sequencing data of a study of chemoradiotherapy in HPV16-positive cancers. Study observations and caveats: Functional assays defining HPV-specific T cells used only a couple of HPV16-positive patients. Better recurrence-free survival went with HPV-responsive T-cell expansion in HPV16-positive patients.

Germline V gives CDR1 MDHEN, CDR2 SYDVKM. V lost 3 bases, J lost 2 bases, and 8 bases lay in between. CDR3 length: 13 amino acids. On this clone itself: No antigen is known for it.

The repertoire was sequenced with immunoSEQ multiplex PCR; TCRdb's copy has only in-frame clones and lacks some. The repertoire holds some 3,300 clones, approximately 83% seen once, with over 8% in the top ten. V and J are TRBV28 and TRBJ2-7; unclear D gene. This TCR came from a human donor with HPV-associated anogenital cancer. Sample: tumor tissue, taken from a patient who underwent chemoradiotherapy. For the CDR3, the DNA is TGTGCCAGCAGTTTTGGAACAACCTACGAGCAGTACTTC. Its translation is CASSFGTTYEQYF.